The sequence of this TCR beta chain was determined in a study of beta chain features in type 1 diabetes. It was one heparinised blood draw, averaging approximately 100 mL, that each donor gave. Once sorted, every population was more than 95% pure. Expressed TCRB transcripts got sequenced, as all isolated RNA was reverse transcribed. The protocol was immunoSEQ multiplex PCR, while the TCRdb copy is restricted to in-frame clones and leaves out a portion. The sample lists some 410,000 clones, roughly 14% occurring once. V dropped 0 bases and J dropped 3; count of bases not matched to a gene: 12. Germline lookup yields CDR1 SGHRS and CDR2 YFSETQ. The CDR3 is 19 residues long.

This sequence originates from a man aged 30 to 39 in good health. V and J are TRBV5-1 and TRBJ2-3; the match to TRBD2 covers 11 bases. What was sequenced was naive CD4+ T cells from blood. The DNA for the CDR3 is TGCGCCAGCAGCTTGGACACCACTAGCGGGAGCGTTTTGACAGATACGCAGTATTTT. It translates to CASSLDTTSGSVLTDTQYF.